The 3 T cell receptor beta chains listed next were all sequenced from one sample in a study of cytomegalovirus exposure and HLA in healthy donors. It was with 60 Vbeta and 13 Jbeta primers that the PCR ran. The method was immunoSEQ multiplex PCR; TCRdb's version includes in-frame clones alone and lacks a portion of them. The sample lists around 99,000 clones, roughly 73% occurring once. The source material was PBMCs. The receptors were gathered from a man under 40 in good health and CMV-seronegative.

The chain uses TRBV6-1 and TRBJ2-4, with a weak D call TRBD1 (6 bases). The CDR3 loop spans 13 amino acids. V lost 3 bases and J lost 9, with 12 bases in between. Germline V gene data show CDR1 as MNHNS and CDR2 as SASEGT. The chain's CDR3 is CASSDRDKGIQYF. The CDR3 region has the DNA TGTGCCAGCAGTGACCGGGACAAAGGCATTCAGTACTTC.

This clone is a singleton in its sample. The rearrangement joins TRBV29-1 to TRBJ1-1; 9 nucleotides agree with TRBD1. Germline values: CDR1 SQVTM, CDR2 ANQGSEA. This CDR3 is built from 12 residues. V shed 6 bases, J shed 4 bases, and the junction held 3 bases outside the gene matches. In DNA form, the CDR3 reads TGCAGCGTCAGGGACAGGGTCACTGAAGCTTTCTTT. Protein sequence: CSVRDRVTEAFF.

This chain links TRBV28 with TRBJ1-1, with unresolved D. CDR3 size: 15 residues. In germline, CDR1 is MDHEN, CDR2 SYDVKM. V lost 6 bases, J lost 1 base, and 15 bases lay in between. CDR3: CASSVGRVGNTEAFF. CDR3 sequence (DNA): TGTGCCAGCAGCGTCGGGAGGGTAGGGAACACTGAAGCTTTCTTT.